The TCR beta chain described here comes from a study of blood T cell repertoires in COVID-19. About the study: Samples taken during acute and convalescent COVID-19 were collected in the United States, Italy and Spain. T cells, B-cell-depleted T cells, or PBMCs supplied cDNA or gDNA.

Germline values: CDR1 SGHVS, CDR2 FNYEAQ. V lost 1 base to trimming and J lost 1 base, with 10 bases between them. There are 15 residues in the CDR3. Clones were sequenced by immunoSEQ multiplex PCR, and TCRdb holds only the in-frame ones, with some missing. This sample yields about 130,000 clones, of which 75% to 90% are seen a single time; roughly 3.9% belongs to the top ten. What was sequenced was peripheral blood. The chain recombines TRBV7-6 with TRBJ1-1; D gene unclear. The sequence derives from a man between 60 and 75 years old with COVID-19, enrolled during active disease. The CDR3 DNA reads as TGTGCCAGCAGCTTAGGGGCAGGAAAGAACACTGAAGCTTTCTTT. Translated: CASSLGAGKNTEAFF.